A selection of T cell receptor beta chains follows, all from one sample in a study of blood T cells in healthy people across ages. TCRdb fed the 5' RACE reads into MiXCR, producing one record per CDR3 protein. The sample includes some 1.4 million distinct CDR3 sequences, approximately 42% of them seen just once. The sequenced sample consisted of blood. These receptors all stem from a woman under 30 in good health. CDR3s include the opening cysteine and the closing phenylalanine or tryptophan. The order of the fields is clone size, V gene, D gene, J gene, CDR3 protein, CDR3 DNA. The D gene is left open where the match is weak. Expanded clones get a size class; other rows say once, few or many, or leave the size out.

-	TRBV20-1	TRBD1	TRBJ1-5	CSGRDRRKDNQPQHF	TGCAGTGGTCGGGACAGGAGGAAGGACAATCAGCCCCAGCATTTT
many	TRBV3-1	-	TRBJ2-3	CASSKEDTQYF	TGTGCCAGCAGCAAGGAGGATACGCAGTATTTT
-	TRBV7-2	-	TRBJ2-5	CASSVGRALFQETQYF	TGTGCCAGCAGCGTGGGACGAGCGTTATTTCAGGAGACCCAGTACTTC
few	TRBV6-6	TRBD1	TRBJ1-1	CASSPTGGRAEAFF	TGTGCCAGCAGTCCTACAGGGGGCCGGGCTGAAGCTTTCTTT
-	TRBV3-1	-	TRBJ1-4	CASSQPRTALGEKLFF	TGTGCCAGCAGCCAACCCCGGACAGCCCTGGGGGAAAAACTGTTTTTT
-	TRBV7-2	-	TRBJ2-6	CASSLEVGRGANVLTF	TGTGCCAGCAGCTTAGAGGTCGGGCGCGGGGCCAACGTCCTGACTTTC
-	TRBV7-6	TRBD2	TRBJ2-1	CASSLGGGSGYNEQFF	TGTGCCAGCAGCTTAGGGGGCGGGAGTGGGTACAATGAGCAGTTCTTC
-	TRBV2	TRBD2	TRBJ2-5	CASSSWTSAKTQYF	TGTGCCAGCAGCTCGTGGACTAGCGCCAAGACCCAGTACTTC
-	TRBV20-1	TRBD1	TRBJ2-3	CSAYQTGGRDTKYF	TGCAGTGCTTATCAGACAGGGGGTAGAGATACGAAGTATTTT
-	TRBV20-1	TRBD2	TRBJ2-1	CSASGAGGMVYEQFF	TGCAGTGCTAGCGGGGCGGGAGGTATGGTCTATGAGCAGTTCTTC
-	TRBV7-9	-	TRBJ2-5	CASSLAPTSGQETQYF	TGTGCCAGCAGCTTAGCGCCCACGAGCGGCCAAGAGACCCAGTACTTC
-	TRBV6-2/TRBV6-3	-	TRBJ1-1	CASSFDRTQRRNTEAFF	TGTGCCAGCAGTTTTGACAGGACCCAACGGCGGAACACTGAAGCTTTCTTT